The subject of this entry is one T cell receptor beta chain. This record belongs to a study of response to subunit inactivated influenza vaccine. Germline assignment: CDR1 PRHDT and CDR2 FYEKMQ (reference sequence). V lost 7 bases and J lost 1; bases outside the gene matches: 5. The CDR3 has 14 residues. TCRdb reanalysed the RT-PCR reads using MiXCR and keeps one entry per CDR3 protein. The sample shows a few hundred thousand distinct CDR3 sequences, more than 10% of them seen only once. The TCR comes from a middle-aged man who received an inactivated influenza vaccine. This material consisted of non-naive T cells sorted from PBMCs, taken roughly 15 days before vaccination. The chain couples TRBV13 to TRBJ1-1; 8 nucleotides line up with TRBD1. The chain's CDR3 is CASNPGQGNTEAFF. Written as DNA, the CDR3 is TGTGCCAGCAACCCAGGACAGGGGAACACTGAAGCTTTCTTT.